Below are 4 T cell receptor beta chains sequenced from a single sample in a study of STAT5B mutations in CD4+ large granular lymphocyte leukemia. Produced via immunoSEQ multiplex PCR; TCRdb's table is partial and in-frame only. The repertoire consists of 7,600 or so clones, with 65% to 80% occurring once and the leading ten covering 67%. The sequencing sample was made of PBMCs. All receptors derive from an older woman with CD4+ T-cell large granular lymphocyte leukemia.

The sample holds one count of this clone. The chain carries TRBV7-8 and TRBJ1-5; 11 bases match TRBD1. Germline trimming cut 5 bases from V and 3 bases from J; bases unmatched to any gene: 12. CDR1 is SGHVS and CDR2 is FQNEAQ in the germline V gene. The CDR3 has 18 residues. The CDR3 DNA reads TGTGCCAGCAGCGCTCCCATCCGGACAGGGGGCCTCAATCAGCCCCAGCATTTT. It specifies CASSAPIRTGGLNQPQHF.

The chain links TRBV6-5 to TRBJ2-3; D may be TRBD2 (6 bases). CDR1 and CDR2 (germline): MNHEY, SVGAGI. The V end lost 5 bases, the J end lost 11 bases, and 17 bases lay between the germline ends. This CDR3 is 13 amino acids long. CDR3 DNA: TGTGCCAGCAGTCGGACGTGGGGGGTGGTGCAGTATTTT. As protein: CASSRTWGVVQYF.

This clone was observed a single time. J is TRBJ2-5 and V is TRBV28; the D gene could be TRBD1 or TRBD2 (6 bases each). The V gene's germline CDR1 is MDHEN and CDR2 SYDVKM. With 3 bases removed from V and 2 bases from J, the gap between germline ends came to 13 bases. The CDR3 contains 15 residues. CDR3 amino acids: CASSLWGAGQETQYF. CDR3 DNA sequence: TGTGCCAGCAGTTTGTGGGGGGCAGGGCAAGAGACCCAGTACTTC.

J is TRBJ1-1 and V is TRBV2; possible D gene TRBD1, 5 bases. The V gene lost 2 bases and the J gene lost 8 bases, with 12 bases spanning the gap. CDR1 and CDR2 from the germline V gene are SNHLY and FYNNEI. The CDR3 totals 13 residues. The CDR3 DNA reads TGTGCCAGCAGTGAATATGGGGCAAAGGAAGCTTTCTTT. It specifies CASSEYGAKEAFF.